The 10 T cell receptor beta chains presented below share a single source sample, sequenced in a study of cytomegalovirus exposure and HLA in healthy donors. The PCR used 60 Vbeta and 13 Jbeta primers. Using immunoSEQ multiplex PCR, the repertoire was profiled, and TCRdb retains in-frame clones only, with some absent. Among roughly 160,000 clones listed, about four fifths were seen once. Input material: PBMCs. These receptors were obtained from a male donor in good health and CMV-seropositive.

The chain has TRBV5-1 and TRBJ2-3, with 8 bases identical to TRBD1. This CDR3 has 18 amino acids. Per germline, CDR1 SGHRS and CDR2 YFSETQ. Trimming cost V 1 base and J 0 bases; bases outside gene matches: 10. The CDR3: CASSLSAGGILSTDTQYF. The CDR3 DNA sequence: TGCGCCAGCAGCTTGTCGGCAGGGGGCATTTTAAGCACAGATACGCAGTATTTT.

This rearrangement joins TRBV27 to TRBJ1-2, with a possible D match to TRBD1 (5 bases). The germline CDR1 and CDR2 sequences are MNHEY and SMNVEV (reference sequence). V was cut by 6 bases and J by 1 base, with 18 bases left in between. The CDR3 covers 16 residues. The CDR3 sequence: CASRAFGAIDNYGYTF. CDR3 coding DNA: TGTGCCAGCAGAGCTTTTGGGGCGATTGATAACTATGGCTACACCTTC.

This CDR3 reads CASSQFREGPDTQYF. CDR3 sequence (DNA): TGTGCCAGCAGCCAGTTTCGAGAGGGTCCAGATACGCAGTATTTT. The V gene is TRBV14, the J gene TRBJ2-3; D possibly corresponds to TRBD2 (5 bases). Trimming removed 3 bases from V and 4 bases from J, with 14 bases in between. Per the germline V gene, CDR1 is SGHDN and CDR2 is FVKESK. The CDR3 extends over 15 amino acids.

The chain carries TRBV27 and TRBJ2-7, with 12 bases fitting TRBD1. This CDR3 is 14 amino acids long. Germline V gene data show CDR1 as MNHEY and CDR2 as SMNVEV (reference sequence). The junction had 4 bases not matched to a gene; V was cut back by 6 bases and J by 4 bases. Written as DNA, the CDR3 is TGTGCCAGCAGACCGGGACAGGGGGCTTACGAGCAGTACTTC. It encodes CASRPGQGAYEQYF.

There are a few counts of this clone. The same CDR3 is also encoded by other DNA sequences in this sample. This sequence joins TRBV28 and TRBJ2-7; D gene ambiguous. The germline CDR1 and CDR2 sequences are MDHEN and SYDVKM. This CDR3 region has 11 residues. Trimming stripped 3 bases from V and 5 bases from J, with 5 bases between. CDR3 sequence (DNA): TGTGCCAGCAGTTTGGCCCACGAGCAGTACTTC. Translating it yields CASSLAHEQYF.

This clone has only a few counts. The J gene is TRBJ2-1, the V gene TRBV9; 12 nucleotides align to TRBD2. The CDR3 runs 19 residues. CDR1 and CDR2 (germline): SGDLS, YYNGEE. V shed 4 bases, J shed 0 bases, and the junction held 11 bases outside the gene matches. This CDR3 reads CASSPKGGLAGSSYNEQFF. CDR3 sequence (DNA): TGTGCCAGCAGCCCGAAGGGCGGACTAGCGGGGAGCTCCTACAATGAGCAGTTCTTC.

This clone has only one observation. V is TRBV5-1 and J is TRBJ1-4; TRBD1 might be the D (6 bases). Trimming removed 2 bases at V and 5 bases at J, with 16 bases between. Germline V gene sequence: CDR1 SGHRS, CDR2 YFSETQ. The CDR3 is made up of 16 amino acids. The CDR3 DNA reads as TGCGCCAGCAGCTTCTACACAGGACAGTCGAATGAAAAACTGTTTTTT. It specifies CASSFYTGQSNEKLFF.

The rearrangement uses TRBV10-2 and TRBJ1-5; 11 nucleotides match TRBD1. V shed 3 bases, J shed 1 base, and the junction held 2 bases outside the gene matches. CDR1 is WSHSY, CDR2 SAAADI, per germline. The CDR3 is made up of 16 amino acids. The CDR3, as DNA: TGCGCCAGCAGTGACGGGGACAGGGGGAGCAATCAGCCCCAGCATTTT. This translates into CASSDGDRGSNQPQHF.

The chain has TRBV7-2 and TRBJ1-4, with TRBD1 matching over 9 bases. J was trimmed by 8 bases and V by 1 base; bases with no gene match: 5. Looked up from germline, CDR1 is SGHTA and CDR2 is FQGNSA. The length of the CDR3 is 15 residues. The chain's CDR3 is CASSLDGTGSEKLFF. CDR3 DNA: TGTGCCAGCAGCTTAGACGGGACAGGGTCCGAAAAACTGTTTTTT.

This clone has just one count. The J gene is TRBJ1-1, the V gene TRBV5-5; 8 bases line up with TRBD1. CDR1 and CDR2 from the germline V gene are SGHKS and YYEKEE (reference sequence). The junction had 17 bases not matched to a gene; V was cut back by 4 bases and J by 0 bases. This CDR3 spans 19 amino acids. CDR3 nucleotides: TGTGCCAGCAGCCTAGGACAGGGCCTTATTCTCACCATGAACACTGAAGCTTTCTTT. Its translation: CASSLGQGLILTMNTEAFF.